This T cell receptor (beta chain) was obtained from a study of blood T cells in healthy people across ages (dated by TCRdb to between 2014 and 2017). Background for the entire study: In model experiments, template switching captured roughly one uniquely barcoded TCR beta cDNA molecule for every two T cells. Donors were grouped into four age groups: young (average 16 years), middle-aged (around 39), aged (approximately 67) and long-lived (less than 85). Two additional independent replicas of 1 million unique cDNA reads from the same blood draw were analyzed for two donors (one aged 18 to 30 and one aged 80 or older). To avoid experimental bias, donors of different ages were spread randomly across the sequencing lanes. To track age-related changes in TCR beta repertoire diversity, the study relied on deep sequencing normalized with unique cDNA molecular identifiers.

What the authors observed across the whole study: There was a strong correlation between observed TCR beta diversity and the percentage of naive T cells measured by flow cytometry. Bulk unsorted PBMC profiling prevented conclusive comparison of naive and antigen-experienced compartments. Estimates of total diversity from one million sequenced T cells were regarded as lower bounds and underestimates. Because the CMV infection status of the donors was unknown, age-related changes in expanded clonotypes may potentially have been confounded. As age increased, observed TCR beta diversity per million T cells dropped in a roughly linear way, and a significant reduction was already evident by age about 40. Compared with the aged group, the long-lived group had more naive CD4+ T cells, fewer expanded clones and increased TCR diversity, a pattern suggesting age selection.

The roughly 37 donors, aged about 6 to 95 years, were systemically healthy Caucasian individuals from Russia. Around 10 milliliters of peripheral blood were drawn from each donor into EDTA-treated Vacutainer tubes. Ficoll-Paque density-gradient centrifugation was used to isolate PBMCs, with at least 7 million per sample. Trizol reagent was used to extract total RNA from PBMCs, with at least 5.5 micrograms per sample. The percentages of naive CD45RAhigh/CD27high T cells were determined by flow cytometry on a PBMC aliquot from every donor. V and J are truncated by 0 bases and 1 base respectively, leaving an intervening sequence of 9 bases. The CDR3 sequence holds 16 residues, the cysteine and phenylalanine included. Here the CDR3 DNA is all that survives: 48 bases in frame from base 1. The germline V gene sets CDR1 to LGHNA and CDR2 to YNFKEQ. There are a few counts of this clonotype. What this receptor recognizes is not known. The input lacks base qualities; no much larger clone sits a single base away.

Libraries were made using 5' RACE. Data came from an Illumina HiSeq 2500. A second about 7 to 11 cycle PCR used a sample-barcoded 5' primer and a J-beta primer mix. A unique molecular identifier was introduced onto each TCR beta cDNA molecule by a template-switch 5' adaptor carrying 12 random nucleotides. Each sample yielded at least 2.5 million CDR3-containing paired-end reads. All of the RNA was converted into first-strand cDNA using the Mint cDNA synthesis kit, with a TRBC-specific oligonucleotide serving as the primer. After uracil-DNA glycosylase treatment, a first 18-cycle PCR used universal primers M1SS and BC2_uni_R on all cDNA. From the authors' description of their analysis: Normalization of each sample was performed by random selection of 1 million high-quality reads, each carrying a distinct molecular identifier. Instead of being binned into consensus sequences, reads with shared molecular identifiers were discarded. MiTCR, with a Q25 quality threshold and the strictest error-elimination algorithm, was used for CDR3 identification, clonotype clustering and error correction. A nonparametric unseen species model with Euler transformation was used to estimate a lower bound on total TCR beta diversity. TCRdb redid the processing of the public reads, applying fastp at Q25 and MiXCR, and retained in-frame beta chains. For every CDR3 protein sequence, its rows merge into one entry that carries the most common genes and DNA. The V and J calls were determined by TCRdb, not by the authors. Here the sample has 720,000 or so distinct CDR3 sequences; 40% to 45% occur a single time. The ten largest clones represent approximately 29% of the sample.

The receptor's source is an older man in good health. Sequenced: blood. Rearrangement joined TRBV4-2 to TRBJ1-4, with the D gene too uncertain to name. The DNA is TGTGCCAGCAGCCAAGATCCCATCGGAACTAATGAAAAACTGTTTTTT. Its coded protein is CASSQDPIGTNEKLFF.